The 19 T cell receptor beta chains below were found in one sample sequenced in a study of T cell clones after liver transplantation. Some clones are missing from TCRdb's copy, which holds only in-frame ones; the method was immunoSEQ multiplex PCR. Seen here are 20,000 to 30,000 clones, over 55% observed once, and the top ten hold around 3%. The specimen was CD4+ T cells from blood, collected before liver transplant. These receptors originate from a human donor who received a liver transplant.

CDR3 coding DNA: TGTGCCAGCAGGCGGGACAGCAATCAGCCCCAGCATTTT. Its translation: CASRRDSNQPQHF. V usage is TRBV6-5 and J usage is TRBJ1-5; weak D call: TRBD1 (5 bases). Germline-derived CDR1 and CDR2 are MNHEY and SVGAGI. Between the trimmed V and J ends, which lost 6 bases and 1 base, there was a span of 7 bases. This CDR3 spans 13 amino acids.

This sequence joins TRBV28 and TRBJ2-1, with 7 bases lining up with TRBD2. CDR1 and CDR2 from the germline V gene are MDHEN and SYDVKM. With V trimmed by 7 bases and J by 12 bases, 12 bases remained unmatched. This CDR3 is 13 amino acids long. The CDR3 reads CASTFGRGVGQFF. CDR3 bases: TGTGCCAGCACCTTCGGCCGGGGGGTGGGGCAGTTCTTC.

V is TRBV6-1 and J is TRBJ1-2; 8 nucleotides match TRBD1. Germline V gene sequence: CDR1 MNHNS, CDR2 SASEGT. This CDR3 has 14 amino acids. V lost 7 bases to trimming and J lost 0 bases; unmatched junction nucleotides: 4. In DNA, the CDR3 is TGTGCCAGCACTCTACAGGGGGCTAACTATGGCTACACCTTC. This codes for CASTLQGANYGYTF.

This clone was seen only a few times. This rearrangement joins TRBV6-6 to TRBJ1-5; D is unclear. CDR3 length: 15 amino acids. In germline, CDR1 is MNHNY, CDR2 SVGAGI (reference sequence). Trimming removed 0 bases from V and 3 bases from J, with 9 bases in between. The CDR3 reads CASSYSELHNQPQHF. In DNA, the CDR3 is TGTGCCAGCAGTTACTCGGAGTTACACAATCAGCCCCAGCATTTT.

The chain has TRBV7-6 and TRBJ2-5, with unresolved D. V was pared by 5 bases and J by 2 bases, with 12 bases between. Germline assignment: CDR1 SGHVS and CDR2 FNYEAQ. CDR3 length equals 14 residues. The CDR3 sequence is CASSQTTNQETQYF. CDR3 DNA sequence: TGTGCCAGCAGCCAGACGACAAATCAAGAGACCCAGTACTTC.

The chain carries TRBV30 and TRBJ2-1; 14 nucleotides align to TRBD2. Germline loops: CDR1 GTSNPN, CDR2 SVGIG (reference sequence). V lost 3 bases, J lost 8 bases, and 6 bases stayed unmatched. The CDR3 has 15 amino acids. This CDR3 is CAWRRLAGGPDEQFF. The CDR3 nucleotides are TGTGCCTGGAGGAGACTAGCGGGAGGGCCGGATGAGCAGTTCTTC.

The chain combines TRBV19 with TRBJ1-3; D ambiguous. CDR3 length equals 16 residues. V gave up 5 bases and J gave up 0 bases, with 14 bases separating them. CDR1 is LNHDA and CDR2 is SQIVND in the germline V gene (reference sequence). The CDR3 nucleotides are TGTGCCAGTAGTCCCCGCGGGAGGCACTCTGGAAACACCATATATTTT. It encodes CASSPRGRHSGNTIYF.

The J gene is TRBJ2-1, the V gene TRBV11-2; no clear D. CDR3 length: 14 amino acids. V was cut by 0 bases and J by 5 bases, with 8 bases left in between. Per the germline V gene, CDR1 is SGHAT and CDR2 is FQNNGV. CDR3 in DNA: TGTGCCAGCAGCTTAGATACGATTAACAATGAGCAGTTCTTC. This sequence encodes CASSLDTINNEQFF.

The chain recombines TRBV7-9 with TRBJ2-7; D may correspond to TRBD1 or TRBD2 (5 bases each). Germline V gene data show CDR1 as SEHNR and CDR2 as FQNEAQ (reference sequence). Trimming left V 4 bases short and J 6 bases short, with 19 bases between. This CDR3 has 15 residues. In DNA form, the CDR3 reads TGTGCCAGCAGCTCCCCCCTAGGGACCCCGGGCGAGCAGTACGTC. Encoded protein: CASSSPLGTPGEQYV.

The chain carries TRBV6-5 and TRBJ2-7; D uncertain. The CDR3 runs 13 residues. Germline CDR1 is MNHEY and CDR2 is SVGAGI. Trimming pared 4 bases from V and 4 bases from J, leaving 11 bases between. CDR3 DNA sequence: TGTGCCAGCAGTTTCGCGGTGGGTTACGAGCAGTACGTC. It specifies CASSFAVGYEQYV.

DNA for the CDR3: TGTGCCAGCAGTGAAGCTTCAAACTCCTACGAGCAGTACTTC. It yields the protein CASSEASNSYEQYF. The gene calls are TRBV6-1 and TRBJ2-7; D uncertain. Per germline, CDR1 MNHNS and CDR2 SASEGT. Between the trimmed V and J ends, which lost 0 bases and 0 bases, there was a span of 6 bases. The CDR3 has 14 amino acids.

The V and J genes are TRBV19 and TRBJ1-1, with 7 bases fitting TRBD1. The CDR3 covers 14 residues. Per the germline V gene, CDR1 is LNHDA and CDR2 is SQIVND (reference sequence). V trimming: 7 bases; J trimming: 10 bases; junction bases outside the gene matches: 15. This chain's CDR3 is CASKRADPGGRAFF. CDR3 nucleotide sequence: TGTGCCAGTAAACGGGCCGACCCAGGGGGGAGAGCTTTCTTT. Full variable domain (missing parts from reference TRBV19 and TRBJ1-1): DGGITQSPKYLFRKEGQNVTLSCEQNLNHDAMYWYRQDPGQGLRLIYYSQIVNDFQKGDIAEGYSVSREKKESFPLTVTSAQKNPTAFYLCASKRADPGGRAFFGQGTRLTVV.

The chain recombines TRBV5-6 with TRBJ2-1; D may be TRBD1 (6 bases). From germline, CDR1 is SGHDT and CDR2 YYEEEE. The CDR3 length is 18 residues. V was clipped by 2 bases and J by 5 bases, with 23 bases between them. The CDR3 DNA reads TGTGCCAGCAGCTTCCTGGCCCGCCAGGGGAGAGGACACAATGAGCAGTTCTTC. This gives the protein CASSFLARQGRGHNEQFF.

The chain combines TRBV10-3 with TRBJ2-1, with 8 bases fitting TRBD1. The CDR3 length is 16 residues. CDR1 ENHRY and CDR2 SYGVKD come from the germline V gene. Germline trimming cut 2 bases from V and 1 base from J; bases unmatched to any gene: 4. CDR3 protein: CAISEGWTGSYNEQFF. The CDR3 DNA sequence: TGTGCCATCAGTGAGGGGTGGACAGGGTCCTACAATGAGCAGTTCTTC.

This clone was seen more than once but under ten times. The same CDR3 also results from other DNA sequences found in this sample. The chain uses TRBV6-5 and TRBJ2-7; 9 bases line up with TRBD1. Germline loops: CDR1 MNHEY, CDR2 SVGAGI. The CDR3 covers 15 residues. V dropped 5 bases and J dropped 4; count of bases not matched to a gene: 9. The CDR3 sequence: CASSHTGTGKYEQYF. The DNA for the CDR3 is TGTGCCAGCAGTCACACCGGGACAGGGAAGTACGAGCAGTACTTC.

The gene calls are TRBV4-1 and TRBJ1-1; 8 bases are a match to TRBD1. The CDR3 contains 15 residues. Trimming cost V 2 bases and J 5 bases; bases outside gene matches: 7. Germline V gives CDR1 MGHRA, CDR2 YSYEKL. This CDR3 is CASSQIDRGRTEAFF. The DNA for the CDR3 is TGCGCCAGCAGCCAAATAGACAGGGGTAGGACTGAAGCTTTCTTT.

A remark on this clone: One end of the junction does not line up with germline, which may come from a read error. This chain links TRBV30 with TRBJ1-4, with D perhaps matching TRBD1 (6 bases). Germline-derived CDR1 and CDR2 are GTSNPN and SVGIG (reference sequence). The CDR3 has 13 residues. The CDR3 DNA reads as TGTGCATGGATGTTAGGGGGGGATGAAAAACTGTTTTTT. Its protein product is CAWMLGGDEKLFF.

Of note for this clone: One end of the junction is discordant with germline, which a read error may explain. The chain links TRBV5-1 to TRBJ1-4; 7 bases agree with TRBD1. This CDR3 is built from 14 residues. Germline CDR1 SGHRS, CDR2 YFSETQ. Here the CDR3 reads CASSLQGPNGKLFF. The CDR3 DNA sequence: TGCGCCAGCAGCTTACAGGGGCCCAATGGAAAACTGTTTTTT.

This rearrangement joins TRBV10-3 to TRBJ1-1; the match to TRBD1 covers 9 bases. Germline loops: CDR1 ENHRY, CDR2 SYGVKD. The V segment lost 5 bases and the J segment 8 bases; nucleotides outside the gene matches: 15. There are 16 residues in the CDR3. The CDR3 spells CAISYSLGTGLSEAFF. CDR3 DNA: TGTGCCATCAGTTACTCTCTCGGGACAGGGCTATCAGAAGCTTTCTTT.